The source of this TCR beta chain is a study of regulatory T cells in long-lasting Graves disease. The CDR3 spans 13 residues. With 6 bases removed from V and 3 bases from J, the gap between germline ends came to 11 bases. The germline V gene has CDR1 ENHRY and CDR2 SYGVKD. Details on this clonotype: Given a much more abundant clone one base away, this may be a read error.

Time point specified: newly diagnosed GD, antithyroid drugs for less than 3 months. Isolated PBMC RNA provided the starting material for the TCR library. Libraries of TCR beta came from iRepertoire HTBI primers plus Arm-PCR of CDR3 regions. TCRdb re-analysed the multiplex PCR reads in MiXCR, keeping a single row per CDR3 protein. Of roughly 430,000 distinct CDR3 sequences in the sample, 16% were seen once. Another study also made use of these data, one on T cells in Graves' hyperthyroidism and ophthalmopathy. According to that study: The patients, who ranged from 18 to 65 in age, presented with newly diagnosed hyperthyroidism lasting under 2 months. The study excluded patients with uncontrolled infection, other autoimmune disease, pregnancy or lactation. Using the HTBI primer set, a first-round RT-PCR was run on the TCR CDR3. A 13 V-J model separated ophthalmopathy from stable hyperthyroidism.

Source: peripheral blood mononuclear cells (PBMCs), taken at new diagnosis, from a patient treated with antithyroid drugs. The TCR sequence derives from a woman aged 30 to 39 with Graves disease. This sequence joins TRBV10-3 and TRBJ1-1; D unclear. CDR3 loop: CAIRFGEDTEAFF. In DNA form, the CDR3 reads TGTGCCATCAGGTTCGGGGAGGACACTGAAGCTTTCTTT.